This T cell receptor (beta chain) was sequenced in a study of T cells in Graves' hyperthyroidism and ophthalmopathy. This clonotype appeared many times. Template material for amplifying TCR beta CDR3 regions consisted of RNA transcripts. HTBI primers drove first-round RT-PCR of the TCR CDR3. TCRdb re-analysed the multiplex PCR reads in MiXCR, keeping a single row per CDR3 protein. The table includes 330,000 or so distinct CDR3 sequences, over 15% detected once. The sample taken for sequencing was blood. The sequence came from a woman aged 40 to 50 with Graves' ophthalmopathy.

This CDR3 reads CAISEPAGRASYEQYF. As DNA, the CDR3 is TGTGCCATCAGTGAGCCCGCCGGGCGGGCCTCCTACGAGCAGTACTTC. V and J are TRBV10-3 and TRBJ2-7; D is perhaps TRBD2 (5 bases). Germline CDR1 is ENHRY and CDR2 is SYGVKD. V lost 2 bases to trimming and J lost 0 bases, with 14 bases between them. The CDR3 totals 16 residues.